The 9 T cell receptor beta chains below all came from one sample that was sequenced in a study of cytomegalovirus exposure and HLA in healthy donors. The study ran its PCR with 60 Vbeta and 13 Jbeta primers. Some clones are missing from TCRdb's copy, which holds only in-frame ones; the method was immunoSEQ multiplex PCR. The data hold roughly 150,000 clones, with about four fifths observed a single time. The sample consisted of PBMCs. The receptors originated from a woman between 40 and 50 years old in good health and CMV-seropositive.

This clone showed up just once. This sequence joins TRBV18 and TRBJ1-1; 9 bases agree with TRBD1. This CDR3 is 13 amino acids long. V shed 4 bases, J shed 12 bases, and the junction held 9 bases outside the gene matches. The germline CDR1 and CDR2 sequences are KGHSH and LQKENI. The CDR3 nucleotides read TGTGCCAGCTCACGTACCCGGGACAGGGAAACTTTCTTT. The encoded protein is CASSRTRDRETFF.

The chain links TRBV20-1 to TRBJ1-1, with unresolved D. The CDR3 totals 11 residues. CDR1 is DFQATT, CDR2 SNEGSKA, per germline (reference sequence). Trimming removed 2 bases from V and 7 bases from J, with 8 bases in between. CDR3: CSARPGFEAFF. The CDR3 region has the DNA TGCAGTGCTAGACCCGGGTTTGAAGCTTTCTTT.

The chain is built from TRBV28 and TRBJ1-5, with D hard to call. Germline values: CDR1 MDHEN, CDR2 SYDVKM. V was cut by 6 bases and J by 0 bases, with 9 bases left in between. The CDR3 has 14 residues. The CDR3 loop reads CASRGTDSNQPQHF. CDR3 nucleotides: TGTGCCAGCAGGGGCACAGATAGCAATCAGCCCCAGCATTTT.

The chain uses TRBV9 and TRBJ2-7; D is possibly TRBD1 (6 bases). V was cut by 0 bases and J by 9 bases, with 22 bases left in between. This CDR3 region has 16 residues. Germline loops: CDR1 SGDLS, CDR2 YYNGEE. The CDR3 sequence is CASSVAGVGPPEGQYF. As DNA, the CDR3 is TGTGCCAGCAGCGTAGCAGGGGTCGGGCCCCCTGAGGGGCAGTACTTC. Drawing the rest from reference TRBV9 and TRBJ2-7, the complete variable domain is DSGVTQTPKHLITATGQRVTLRCSPRSGDLSVYWYQQSLDQGLQFLIQYYNGEERAKGNILERFSAQQFPDLHSELNLSSLELGDSALYFCASSVAGVGPPEGQYFGPGTRLTVT.

J is TRBJ1-4 and V is TRBV25-1; perhaps TRBD1 as D (5 bases). Deletions cut 3 bases from V and 8 bases from J, with 25 bases between. The germline CDR1 and CDR2 sequences are MGHDK and SYGVNS. There are 18 residues in the CDR3. CDR3 sequence: CASSEVPGGTPWVEKLFF. The CDR3, as DNA: TGTGCCAGCAGTGAGGTCCCTGGGGGGACCCCCTGGGTGGAAAAACTGTTTTTT.

The rearrangement uses TRBV6-5 and TRBJ2-3, with a tentative D call TRBD2 (5 bases). The CDR3 extends over 14 amino acids. Germline V lookup: CDR1 MNHEY, CDR2 SVGAGI. V lost 4 bases, J lost 0 bases, and 8 bases lay in between. CDR3 sequence reads: CASSWRPSTDTQYF. Here the CDR3 DNA reads TGTGCCAGCAGTTGGAGGCCGAGCACAGATACGCAGTATTTT.

As regards this clone: One junction end does not reproduce the germline sequence, and a read error may be involved. V gene TRBV7-9 combines with J gene TRBJ1-1; D is ambiguous. The germline V gene has CDR1 SEHNR and CDR2 FQNEAQ (reference sequence). The CDR3 contains 12 residues. The CDR3 loop reads CASSLGSTEAFF. CDR3 nucleotide sequence: TGTGCCAGCAGCTTGGGTAGCACTGAAGCTTTTTTT.

The chain uses TRBV5-4 and TRBJ1-2; TRBD1 aligns across 7 bases. Germline V gene lookup returns CDR1 SGHNT and CDR2 YYREEE (reference sequence). The length of the CDR3 is 15 residues. V shed 4 bases and J 2 bases; nucleotides not matched to a gene: 8. Here the CDR3 reads CASSKPGQTNYGYTF. The DNA of the CDR3 is TGTGCCAGCAGCAAGCCGGGACAGACAAACTATGGCTACACCTTC. The full variable domain, its missing parts supplied by reference TRBV5-4 and TRBJ1-2, is ETGVTQSPTHLIKTRGQQVTLRCSSQSGHNTVSWYQQALGQGPQFIFQYYREEENGRGNFPPRFSGLQFPNYSSELNVNALELDDSALYLCASSKPGQTNYGYTFGSGTRLTVV.

The V gene is TRBV7-9, the J gene TRBJ2-1; D may be TRBD2 (6 bases). The V gene lost 3 bases and the J gene lost 2 bases, with 11 bases spanning the gap. The germline CDR1 and CDR2 sequences are SEHNR and FQNEAQ (reference sequence). The CDR3 is 15 amino acids. The CDR3 coding sequence is TGTGCCAGCAGCTTTCTCGCGGGAACCTACAATGAGCAGTTCTTC. Translated, it gives CASSFLAGTYNEQFF.